What follows are 6 T cell receptor beta chains derived from one specimen sequenced in a study of OX40 agonist ivuxolimab in advanced cancers. Libraries were constructed by the immunoSEQ multiplex PCR assay. TCRdb mirrors the immuneACCESS table, restricted to in-frame sequences. Some clones are absent from its copies; in checked studies, under half trace to an unresolved V gene, and the reason for the others is unknown. Within this sample are approximately 84,000 clones, with around 83% of them counted one time only. The ten largest make up roughly 0.9% of the sample. Specimen: CD4+ or CD8+ T cells sorted from blood, collected in a trial of the OX40 agonist ivuxolimab. The receptors come from an adult with an advanced solid tumor such as melanoma, head and neck, liver or kidney cancer.

The V and J genes are TRBV9 and TRBJ2-3, with D perhaps TRBD1 (5 bases). Trimming removed 0 bases at V and 3 bases at J, with 20 bases between. The CDR3 spans 18 residues. CDR1 and CDR2 from the germline V gene are SGDLS and YYNGEE. The CDR3 here is CASSVAPLGVSGTDTQYF. The CDR3 coding sequence is TGTGCCAGCAGCGTAGCCCCGTTAGGGGTTAGTGGAACAGATACGCAGTATTTT.

This chain links TRBV4-2 with TRBJ1-6; 7 bases are a match to TRBD1. The CDR3 consists of 17 residues. From germline, CDR1 is LGHNA and CDR2 YNFKEQ. After removal of 4 bases from V and 9 bases from J, the junction contained 15 bases not matched to a gene. The CDR3 region is CASSPGQFSINASPLHF. The DNA for the CDR3 is TGTGCCAGCAGCCCGGGACAGTTTAGTATCAACGCTTCACCCCTCCACTTT.

The chain links TRBV5-4 to TRBJ1-1; 9 bases are a match to TRBD1. V was clipped by 4 bases and J by 0 bases; unmatched bases: 10. The germline V gene has CDR1 SGHNT and CDR2 YYREEE (reference sequence). The CDR3 runs to 17 residues. This chain's CDR3 is CASSTSHRGRVNTEAFF. The CDR3 coding sequence is TGTGCCAGCAGCACCTCACACAGGGGGCGGGTGAACACTGAAGCTTTCTTT.

CDR3 loop: CASSVAPGRELFF. The CDR3 DNA sequence: TGTGCCAGCAGCGTAGCTCCGGGGCGGGAGCTGTTTTTT. The rearrangement uses TRBV9 and TRBJ2-2; D might be TRBD1 or TRBD2, each matching 5 bases. CDR1 and CDR2 from the germline V gene are SGDLS and YYNGEE. V was trimmed by 0 bases and J by 9 bases, leaving 9 bases between them. CDR3 length: 13 residues.

The V call is TRBV27, the J call TRBJ1-5; the D gene is possibly TRBD1 (6 bases). The germline V gene encodes CDR1 MNHEY and CDR2 SMNVEV (reference sequence). The CDR3 totals 14 residues. Trimming removed 6 bases from V and 3 bases from J, with 12 bases in between. The CDR3 here is CASRNRESNQPQHF. The CDR3 nucleotides are TGTGCCAGCAGAAACAGGGAATCCAATCAGCCCCAGCATTTT.

CDR3: CASSGGTGRNQPQHF. CDR3 in DNA: TGTGCCAGCAGTGGGGGGACAGGGCGGAATCAGCCCCAGCATTTT. The gene calls are TRBV27 and TRBJ1-5; 9 bases align to TRBD1. The CDR3 loop spans 15 amino acids. After removal of 5 bases from V and 4 bases from J, the junction contained 6 bases not matched to a gene. The V gene's germline CDR1 is MNHEY and CDR2 SMNVEV (reference sequence).